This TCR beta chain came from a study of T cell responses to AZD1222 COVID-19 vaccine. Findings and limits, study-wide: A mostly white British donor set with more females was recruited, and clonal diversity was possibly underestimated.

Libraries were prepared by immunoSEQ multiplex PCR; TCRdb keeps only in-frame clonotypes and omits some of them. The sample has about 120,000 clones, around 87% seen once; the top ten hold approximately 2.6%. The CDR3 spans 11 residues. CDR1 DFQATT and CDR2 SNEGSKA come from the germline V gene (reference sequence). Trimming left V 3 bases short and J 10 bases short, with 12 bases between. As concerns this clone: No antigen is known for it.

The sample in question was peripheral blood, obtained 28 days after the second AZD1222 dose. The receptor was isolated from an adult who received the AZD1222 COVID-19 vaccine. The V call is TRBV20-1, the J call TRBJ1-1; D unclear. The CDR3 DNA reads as TGCAGTGCTAGTTTTCCCTCCGGAGCTTTCTTT. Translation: CSASFPSGAFF.